This record looks at one T cell receptor (beta chain) sequence and its context. This sample is drawn from a study of blood T cell repertoires in COVID-19. Repertoires were generated with immunoSEQ multiplex PCR, while TCRdb's copy carries only in-frame clones and drops some. The profile covers hundreds of thousands of clones, with roughly 88% appearing a single time and around 2.2% taken by the ten largest. This clonotype originated in a young man who had recovered from COVID-19. The specimen sequenced was PBMCs or T cells enriched from blood (not recorded which).

In DNA, the CDR3 is TGTGCCAGCAGTATCAGGTTAGGCTATGGCTACACCTTC. This translates into CASSIRLGYGYTF. The chain is built from TRBV27 and TRBJ1-2; D unclear. Trimming removed 5 bases from V and 4 bases from J, with 11 bases in between. This CDR3 has 13 amino acids. The germline gives CDR1 MNHEY, CDR2 SMNVEV (reference sequence).